A single sample gave rise to the 6 T cell receptor beta chains below, sequenced in a study of T-cell memory formation after mild COVID-19 (dated by TCRdb to the early 2020s). Library generation was performed with 5' RACE. TCRdb shows the sequencer as Illumina NovaSeq 6000. TCRdb trimmed public reads at Q25 via fastp, called clones via MiXCR and kept in-frame beta chains. CDR3 protein sequences are deduplicated, and each keeps its most common genes and DNA. For this sample there are hundreds of thousands of distinct CDR3 sequences; 18% appear just once. About 12% of the sample goes to the ten largest clones. The sequencing sample was made of PBMCs or a T cell subset sorted from them (not recorded which). Source of these receptors: an adult woman who had mild COVID-19 (a few samples of this study predate the infection). The sample titles of this study are shuffled in the database, so cell type and time point are left out; the donor was told from shared clones.

This clonotype turned up a few times. This chain uses TRBV12-3 or TRBV12-4 with TRBJ2-3; 7 nucleotides agree with TRBD2. The CDR3 covers 15 residues. V lost 0 bases, J lost 4 bases, and 4 bases stayed unmatched. CDR3 sequence (DNA): TGTGCCAGCAGTTTAGCGGCTAGCGGACCAGATACGCAGTATTTT. Translating gives CASSLAASGPDTQYF.

The gene calls are TRBV14 and TRBJ2-1, with a weak D call TRBD2 (6 bases). The germline gives CDR1 SGHDN, CDR2 FVKESK. The CDR3 spans 14 residues. The V end lost 3 bases, the J end lost 7 bases, and 13 bases lay between the germline ends. CDR3 region: CASSHGLLRNEQFF. CDR3 DNA: TGTGCCAGCAGCCACGGACTACTCAGGAATGAGCAGTTCTTC.

This clonotype was found a few times. A much larger clonotype is one base distant, so this may be a read error. The chain joins TRBV7-6 to TRBJ1-5; D remains unclear. Trimming removed 1 base from V and 2 bases from J, with 6 bases in between. Germline values: CDR1 SGHVS, CDR2 FNYEAQ. The CDR3 length is 14 residues. CDR3 DNA sequence: TGTGCCAGCAGCTTAGGGGGTCGCAATCAGCCCCAGCATTTT. This gives the protein CASSLGGRNQPQHF.

The chain joins TRBV7-9 to TRBJ1-6; D ambiguous. V gave up 5 bases and J gave up 5 bases, with 16 bases separating them. CDR1 and CDR2 (germline): SEHNR, FQNEAQ (reference sequence). CDR3 length equals 16 residues. The CDR3: CASSAPGYQDNSPLHF. CDR3 DNA sequence: TGTGCCAGCAGCGCCCCGGGGTATCAAGATAATTCACCCCTCCACTTT.

This clonotype showed up just a few times. V is TRBV18 and J is TRBJ2-1, with TRBD1 identical over 10 bases. Germline assignment: CDR1 KGHSH and CDR2 LQKENI. This CDR3 region has 17 residues. The ends lost 1 base at V and 4 bases at J; junction bases unmatched: 7. The CDR3 loop is CASSPQRGQGTYNEQFF. The CDR3, as DNA: TGTGCCAGCTCACCACAGCGGGGACAGGGGACTTACAATGAGCAGTTCTTC.

This clonotype was found many times. The rearrangement joins TRBV5-1 to TRBJ2-7, with TRBD1 matching 7 bases. J gave up 1 base and V 0 bases, and 1 base lay outside the gene matches. This CDR3 comprises 14 residues. Germline V gene lookup returns CDR1 SGHRS and CDR2 YFSETQ. This chain's CDR3 is CASSLGDRSYEQYF. The CDR3 region has the DNA TGCGCCAGCAGCTTGGGGGACAGATCCTACGAGCAGTACTTC.